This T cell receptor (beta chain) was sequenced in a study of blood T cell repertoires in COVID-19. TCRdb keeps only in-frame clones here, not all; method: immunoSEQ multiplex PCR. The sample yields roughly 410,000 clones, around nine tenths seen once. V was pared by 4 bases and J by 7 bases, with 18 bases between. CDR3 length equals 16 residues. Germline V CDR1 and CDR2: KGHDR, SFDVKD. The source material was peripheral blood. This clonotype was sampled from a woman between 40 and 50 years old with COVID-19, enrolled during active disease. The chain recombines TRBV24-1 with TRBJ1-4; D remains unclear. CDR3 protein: CATSDPRFGIGEKLFF. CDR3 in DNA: TGTGCCACCAGTGACCCCCGCTTTGGTATCGGTGAAAAACTGTTTTTT.